This T cell receptor (beta chain) was captured by sequencing in a study of blood T cell repertoires in COVID-19. About the research overall: COVID-19 samples collected from the United States, Italy and Spain covered acute and convalescent phases. In each case, the material was cDNA or gDNA derived from T cells, B-cell-depleted T cells, or PBMCs.

Profiling relied on immunoSEQ multiplex PCR, and the TCRdb table lists in-frame clones only, not all of them. Among around 200,000 clones listed, around 87% were seen once. The sample comprised peripheral blood. This receptor was taken from a man in his fifties with acute or convalescent COVID-19.

CDR3 protein: CASIHGQMNTGELFF. Written as DNA, the CDR3 is TGCGCCAGCATCCACGGACAGATGAACACCGGGGAGCTGTTTTTT. The chain joins TRBV23-1 to TRBJ2-2; a possible D gene is TRBD1 (6 bases). TRBV23-1 is sorted into the ORF group, with uncertain function. V was pared by 7 bases and J by 1 base, with 13 bases between. The CDR3 extends over 15 amino acids.